The 3 T cell receptor beta chains presented below share a single source sample, sequenced in a study of human T cells and chemical hapten exposure. Time point indicated: pre-sensitization, week 0. Stated treatment: therapeutic diphenylcyclopropenone sensitization with weekly scalp DPC. In TCRdb, the RACE reads were re-called with MiXCR into one record per CDR3 protein. The sample shows 270,000 or so distinct CDR3 sequences, approximately 7.5% of them seen only once. This material consisted of whole blood, taken in connection with sensitization to the hapten diphenylcyclopropenone (DPC). These receptors were obtained from a young man with alopecia areata. Some clones in this sample may be carry-over from other donors' samples.

The rearrangement uses TRBV6-2 or TRBV6-3 and TRBJ1-2, with 9 bases matching TRBD1. V gave up 6 bases and J gave up 5 bases; unmatched junction bases: 10. Germline V gene lookup returns CDR1 MNHEY and CDR2 SVGEGT. This CDR3 region has 15 residues. CDR3 sequence reads: CASRFSGTGTYGYTF. DNA for the CDR3: TGTGCCAGCAGATTTTCCGGGACAGGGACGTATGGCTACACCTTC.

This clonotype was detected ten times or more. The genes are TRBV29-1 and TRBJ2-7; 12 bases map to TRBD1. This CDR3 contains 12 residues. Germline lookup yields CDR1 SQVTM and CDR2 ANQGSEA. Losses at the gene ends were 7 bases for V and 5 bases for J; bases not matched to a gene: 3. The CDR3 region is CSGGTGGNEQYF. The CDR3, as DNA: TGCAGCGGTGGGACAGGGGGCAACGAGCAGTACTTC.

The V call is TRBV6-5, the J call TRBJ2-1; perhaps D is TRBD1 or TRBD2 (6 bases each). Germline V lookup: CDR1 MNHEY, CDR2 SVGAGI. This CDR3 is built from 14 residues. Between the trimmed V and J ends, which lost 7 bases and 6 bases, there was a span of 16 bases. CDR3 nucleotides: TGTGCCAGCACAACTGGGGGGCCAGGCAATGAGCAGTTCTTC. Translating gives CASTTGGPGNEQFF.